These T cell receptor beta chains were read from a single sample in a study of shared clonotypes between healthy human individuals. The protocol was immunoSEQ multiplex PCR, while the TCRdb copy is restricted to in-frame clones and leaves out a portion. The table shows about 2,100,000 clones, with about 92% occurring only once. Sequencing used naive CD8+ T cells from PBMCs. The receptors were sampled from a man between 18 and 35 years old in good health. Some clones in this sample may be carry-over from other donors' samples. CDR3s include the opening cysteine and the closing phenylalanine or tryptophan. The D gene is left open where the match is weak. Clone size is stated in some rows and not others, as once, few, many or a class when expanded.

cdr3_nt: TGTGCCACCACAGGGGGCACTGAAGCTTTCTTT
cdr3_aa: CATTGGTEAFF
v_call: TRBV5-4
d_call: TRBD1
j_call: TRBJ1-1
clone_size: .

cdr3_nt: TGTGCCAGCGCCAGGGGGCGGAAAACTGAAGCTTTCTTT
cdr3_aa: CASARGRKTEAFF
v_call: TRBV19
d_call: TRBD1
j_call: TRBJ1-1
clone_size: .

cdr3_nt: TGTGCCAGCAGCCAGGAGACTAGCGCCAACTACAATGAGCAGTTCTTC
cdr3_aa: CASSQETSANYNEQFF
v_call: TRBV4-2
d_call: TRBD2
j_call: TRBJ2-1
clone_size: .

cdr3_nt: TGTGCCAGCAGTTTGAGGAGGGCCGAACAGCCCCAGCATTTT
cdr3_aa: CASSLRRAEQPQHF
v_call: TRBV28
d_call: .
j_call: TRBJ1-5
clone_size: .

cdr3_nt: TGTGCCAGCAGCCAACTACAGGGAGGGTATGGCTACACCTTC
cdr3_aa: CASSQLQGGYGYTF
v_call: TRBV27
d_call: .
j_call: TRBJ1-2
clone_size: .

cdr3_nt: TGCAGCGTTGTTTGGGGTAACAACTACGAGCAGTACTTC
cdr3_aa: CSVVWGNNYEQYF
v_call: TRBV29-1
d_call: .
j_call: TRBJ2-7
clone_size: .

cdr3_nt: TGTGCCAGTAGTATAGAGGGAGCTAACAATGAGCAGTTCTTC
cdr3_aa: CASSIEGANNEQFF
v_call: TRBV19
d_call: .
j_call: TRBJ2-1
clone_size: .

cdr3_nt: TGTGCCAGCAGCGCTAGCGGGACGGGGGAGACCCAGTACTTC
cdr3_aa: CASSASGTGETQYF
v_call: TRBV9
d_call: TRBD2
j_call: TRBJ2-5
clone_size: .

cdr3_nt: TGCGCCAGCAGCGTGGACAGGGCAAGCTCCTACAATGAGCAGTTCTTC
cdr3_aa: CASSVDRASSYNEQFF
v_call: TRBV5-1
d_call: TRBD1
j_call: TRBJ2-1
clone_size: .

cdr3_nt: TGTGCCACCAGCAACAGGGGGGCCTACGAGCAGTACTTC
cdr3_aa: CATSNRGAYEQYF
v_call: TRBV15
d_call: TRBD1
j_call: TRBJ2-7
clone_size: .

cdr3_nt: TGTGCCACCGTGGACAGGGATAGCGAGGGGGAAGAGCAGTACTTC
cdr3_aa: CATVDRDSEGEEQYF
v_call: TRBV15
d_call: TRBD1
j_call: TRBJ2-7
clone_size: .

cdr3_nt: TGTGCCAGCAGTTTTAAGGGAGGGGACACTGAAGCTTTCTTT
cdr3_aa: CASSFKGGDTEAFF
v_call: TRBV28
d_call: .
j_call: TRBJ1-1
clone_size: .

cdr3_nt: TGTGCCACCAGCAGAGATAGCATCACGAACACTGAAGCTTTCTTT
cdr3_aa: CATSRDSITNTEAFF
v_call: TRBV15
d_call: .
j_call: TRBJ1-1
clone_size: once

cdr3_nt: TGTGCCAGCAGCTCCGGGGGAGTGGTAGGGTTCTTC
cdr3_aa: CASSSGGVVGFF
v_call: TRBV7-9
d_call: .
j_call: TRBJ2-1
clone_size: .

cdr3_nt: TGTGCCAGCGGGTGGGAGCAGTACTTC
cdr3_aa: CASGWEQYF
v_call: TRBV6-1
d_call: .
j_call: TRBJ2-7
clone_size: .

cdr3_nt: TGTGCCAGCAGCTGGGGGTTTGACGAGCAGTACTTC
cdr3_aa: CASSWGFDEQYF
v_call: TRBV7-9
d_call: .
j_call: TRBJ2-7
clone_size: .

cdr3_nt: TGTGCCAGCAGCTTAGAGGTAGCGGGGGGCACAGATACGCAGTATTTT
cdr3_aa: CASSLEVAGGTDTQYF
v_call: TRBV7-3
d_call: TRBD2
j_call: TRBJ2-3
clone_size: .

cdr3_nt: TGTGCCAGTAGTGCCGGAGGAGCCTACGAGCAGTACTTC
cdr3_aa: CASSAGGAYEQYF
v_call: TRBV19
d_call: .
j_call: TRBJ2-7
clone_size: .

cdr3_nt: TGTGCCAGCAGCTTAATGGCGGGAGGGGTCAACAATGAGCAGTTCTTC
cdr3_aa: CASSLMAGGVNNEQFF
v_call: TRBV7-3
d_call: TRBD2
j_call: TRBJ2-1
clone_size: .

cdr3_nt: TGCGCCAGCAGCCCGAGCGGGAGGCCTACAGATACGCAGTATTTT
cdr3_aa: CASSPSGRPTDTQYF
v_call: TRBV4-3
d_call: TRBD2
j_call: TRBJ2-3
clone_size: .

cdr3_nt: TGTGCCAGCAGCGGCAGGGAGTACGAGCAGTACTTC
cdr3_aa: CASSGREYEQYF
v_call: TRBV7-9
d_call: .
j_call: TRBJ2-7
clone_size: .

cdr3_nt: TGTGCCAGCAGTGCGTCGGGGGGGGTCTATGGCTACACCTTC
cdr3_aa: CASSASGGVYGYTF
v_call: TRBV2
d_call: .
j_call: TRBJ1-2
clone_size: .

cdr3_nt: TGTGCCAGCAGTTCGTGGCGGGATACGCAGTATTTT
cdr3_aa: CASSSWRDTQYF
v_call: TRBV27
d_call: .
j_call: TRBJ2-3
clone_size: .

cdr3_nt: TGTGCCAGCAGTATCGTGGGGAGTAATGAAAAACTGTTTTTT
cdr3_aa: CASSIVGSNEKLFF
v_call: TRBV27
d_call: .
j_call: TRBJ1-4
clone_size: .

cdr3_nt: TGCGCCAGCAGCCAGGCGGACTGGGTCAATGAGCAGTTCTTC
cdr3_aa: CASSQADWVNEQFF
v_call: TRBV4-3
d_call: .
j_call: TRBJ2-1
clone_size: .

cdr3_nt: TGTGCCAGCAGTCAAGGGTCTCGGGAGGATGAGCAGTTCTTC
cdr3_aa: CASSQGSREDEQFF
v_call: TRBV6-1
d_call: TRBD2
j_call: TRBJ2-1
clone_size: .

cdr3_nt: TGTGCCAGCAGCTTATTGGCAGGGGCAGGAAACACCATATATTTT
cdr3_aa: CASSLLAGAGNTIYF
v_call: TRBV7-9
d_call: .
j_call: TRBJ1-3
clone_size: once

cdr3_nt: TGCGCCAGCAGGGAACAACAGGGCGGCACTGAAGCTTTCTTT
cdr3_aa: CASREQQGGTEAFF
v_call: TRBV10-2
d_call: .
j_call: TRBJ1-1
clone_size: .

cdr3_nt: TGTGCCAGCAGTTACAAGAGGCTAGCGGGACTCGATGAGCAGTTCTTC
cdr3_aa: CASSYKRLAGLDEQFF
v_call: TRBV6-5
d_call: TRBD2
j_call: TRBJ2-1
clone_size: .

cdr3_nt: TGTGCCTGGAGTCCCCCGGAAGGCTACGAGCAGTACTTC
cdr3_aa: CAWSPPEGYEQYF
v_call: TRBV30
d_call: .
j_call: TRBJ2-7
clone_size: .

cdr3_nt: TGTGCCAGCAGTGAAGGGAACACTGAAGCTTTCTTT
cdr3_aa: CASSEGNTEAFF
v_call: TRBV2
d_call: .
j_call: TRBJ1-1
clone_size: .

cdr3_nt: TGCAGCGTTAGGTCACTGGGGGAGCAGTACTTC
cdr3_aa: CSVRSLGEQYF
v_call: TRBV29-1
d_call: .
j_call: TRBJ2-7
clone_size: .

cdr3_nt: TGTGCCAGCAGCCAAGGTTTGGGAGGCCAAGAGACCCAGTACTTC
cdr3_aa: CASSQGLGGQETQYF
v_call: TRBV4-2
d_call: .
j_call: TRBJ2-5
clone_size: once

cdr3_nt: TGTGCCAGCAGCTTAGCCCTCACCTACGAGCAGTACTTC
cdr3_aa: CASSLALTYEQYF
v_call: TRBV7-9
d_call: .
j_call: TRBJ2-7
clone_size: .

cdr3_nt: TGTGCCAGCAGCTTAGTAGGACAGGGGTTAAACGAGCAGTACTTC
cdr3_aa: CASSLVGQGLNEQYF
v_call: TRBV7-8
d_call: TRBD1
j_call: TRBJ2-7
clone_size: .

cdr3_nt: TGTGCCAGCAGCTTAGGGGGGAACTACAATGAGCAGTTCTTC
cdr3_aa: CASSLGGNYNEQFF
v_call: TRBV7-2
d_call: .
j_call: TRBJ2-1
clone_size: .

cdr3_nt: TGCAGCGTTGAAGGAGGGTATGAGCAGTTCTTC
cdr3_aa: CSVEGGYEQFF
v_call: TRBV29-1
d_call: .
j_call: TRBJ2-1
clone_size: .

cdr3_nt: TGTGCCAGCAGCGTAGATAGTGACAGGGGGTACACCGGGGAGCTGTTTTTT
cdr3_aa: CASSVDSDRGYTGELFF
v_call: TRBV9
d_call: TRBD1
j_call: TRBJ2-2
clone_size: .

cdr3_nt: TGTGCCAGCACTTCCGGCCTTAACACAGATACGCAGTATTTT
cdr3_aa: CASTSGLNTDTQYF
v_call: TRBV28
d_call: .
j_call: TRBJ2-3
clone_size: .

cdr3_nt: TGTGCCAGCAGGCTAGCCCCGGGACAGGGGGCTTCCGGGGAGCTGTTTTTT
cdr3_aa: CASRLAPGQGASGELFF
v_call: TRBV28
d_call: TRBD1
j_call: TRBJ2-2
clone_size: once

cdr3_nt: TGTGCCACCAGCAGAGACAGAGGGCTCTACGAGCAGTACTTC
cdr3_aa: CATSRDRGLYEQYF
v_call: TRBV15
d_call: .
j_call: TRBJ2-7
clone_size: .

cdr3_nt: TGTGCCAGCAGCTTCAGGGGTGGCACCATATATTTT
cdr3_aa: CASSFRGGTIYF
v_call: TRBV11-3
d_call: .
j_call: TRBJ1-3
clone_size: .

cdr3_nt: TGTGCCAGCAGTTCCGACAGGGGAGGAGACGAAAAACTGTTTTTT
cdr3_aa: CASSSDRGGDEKLFF
v_call: TRBV27
d_call: TRBD1
j_call: TRBJ1-4
clone_size: .

cdr3_nt: TGTGCCAGCAGTGATTTCGGGGGCGGTTATGGCTACACCTTC
cdr3_aa: CASSDFGGGYGYTF
v_call: TRBV2
d_call: .
j_call: TRBJ1-2
clone_size: .

cdr3_nt: TGTGCCAGCAGCCAAGCAGGGTCCGATCAGCCCCAGCATTTT
cdr3_aa: CASSQAGSDQPQHF
v_call: TRBV4-2
d_call: .
j_call: TRBJ1-5
clone_size: .

cdr3_nt: TGCGCCAGCAGTGATTCATACGAGCAGTACTTC
cdr3_aa: CASSDSYEQYF
v_call: TRBV10-2
d_call: .
j_call: TRBJ2-7
clone_size: few